In this sample, the clone carrying this TCR beta chain turned up a few times. The antigen is undetermined. The CDR3 loop spans 19 amino acids. The sample is drawn from a study of spatial heterogeneity in lung cancer. General observations from the study: The study found that expanded intratumoral alpha and beta TCR counts tracked tumor mutation counts.

The time point: sample taken at primary tumor resection. Each CDR3 protein is one row after TCRdb ran MiXCR on the 5' RACE reads. The sample holds roughly 6,000 distinct CDR3 sequences; roughly 15% are singletons and the top ten take approximately 10%. This specimen was lung tumor tissue, taken at surgery. The clonotype comes from a male donor with early-stage non-small cell lung cancer. The chain is built from TRBV21-1 and TRBJ2-4; the table's D call of TRBD1 was not tested on the DNA. TRBV21-1 corresponds to a pseudogene. Written as DNA, the CDR3 is TGTGCCAGCAGCTCAAAAGGGGGTGGACAGAACCTTTCTAAAAACATTCAGTACTTC. The encoded protein is CASSSKGGGQNLSKNIQYF.